The clone carrying this T cell receptor (beta chain) was observed at least ten times. Time point indicated: pre-sensitization, week 0. Treatment specified: therapeutic diphenylcyclopropenone sensitization with weekly scalp DPC. The CDR3 is made up of 14 amino acids. From germline, CDR1 is SGDLS and CDR2 YYNGEE. V gave up 0 bases and J gave up 3 bases, with 6 bases separating them. This sample was taken from a study of human T cells and chemical hapten exposure. MiXCR, run by TCRdb on the RACE reads, gives a single entry per CDR3 protein. The sample consists of approximately 260,000 distinct CDR3 sequences, almost 8% of them appearing once.

The sample was whole blood, taken in connection with sensitization to the hapten diphenylcyclopropenone (DPC). The sequence derives from a young man with alopecia areata. Some clones in this sample may be carry-over from other donors' samples. The V and J genes are TRBV9 and TRBJ2-2; possibly TRBD1 or TRBD2 for D (5 bases each). The CDR3 loop reads CASSVGGYTGELFF. The CDR3 DNA follows: TGTGCCAGCAGCGTAGGGGGGTACACCGGGGAGCTGTTTTTT.